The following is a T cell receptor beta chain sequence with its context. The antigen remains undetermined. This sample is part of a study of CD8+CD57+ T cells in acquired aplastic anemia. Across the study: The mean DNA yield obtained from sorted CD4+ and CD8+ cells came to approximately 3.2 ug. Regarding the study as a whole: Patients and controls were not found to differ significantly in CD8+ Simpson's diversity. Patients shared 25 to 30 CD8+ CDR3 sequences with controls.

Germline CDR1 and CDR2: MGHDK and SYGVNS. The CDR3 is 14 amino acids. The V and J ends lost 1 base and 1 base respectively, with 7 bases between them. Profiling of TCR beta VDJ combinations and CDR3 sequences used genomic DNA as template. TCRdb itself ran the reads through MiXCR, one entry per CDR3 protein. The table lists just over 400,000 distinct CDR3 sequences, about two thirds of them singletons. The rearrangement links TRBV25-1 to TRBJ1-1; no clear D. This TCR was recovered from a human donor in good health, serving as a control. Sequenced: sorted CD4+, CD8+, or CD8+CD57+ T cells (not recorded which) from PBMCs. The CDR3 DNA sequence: TGTGCCAGCAGTGAATTCAGGTCGAACACTGAAGCTTTCTTT. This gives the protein CASSEFRSNTEAFF.